The 17 T cell receptor beta chains in this list originate from one sample, sequenced in a study of OX40 agonist ivuxolimab in advanced cancers. The method was the immunoSEQ multiplex PCR assay. TCRdb provides this immuneACCESS table in a form limited to in-frame rearrangements. Some clones are lacking; in checked studies, under half of them reflect an unresolved V gene, and why the rest are absent is not known. Within this sample are 71,000 or so clones, with 91% of them counted one time only. 2.2% of the sample is in the top ten clones. This specimen consisted of CD4+ or CD8+ T cells sorted from blood, obtained in a trial of the OX40 agonist ivuxolimab. The receptors were sampled from an adult with an advanced solid tumor such as melanoma, head and neck, liver or kidney cancer.

J is TRBJ2-3 and V is TRBV7-2, with 7 positions matching TRBD1. Trimming at V came to 4 bases and at J to 4 bases, leaving 5 bases not matched to a gene. The CDR3 length is 14 residues. Germline lookup yields CDR1 SGHTA and CDR2 FQGNSA. In nucleotides, the CDR3 is TGTGCCAGCAGCTCCGTGACAGGGCCAGATACGCAGTATTTT. Its protein is CASSSVTGPDTQYF. Full variable domain (outside the CDR3, taken from reference TRBV7-2 and TRBJ2-3): GAGVSQSPSNKVTEKGKDVELRCDPISGHTALYWYRQSLGQGLEFLIYFQGNSAPDKSGLPSDRFSAERTGGSVSTLTIQRTQQEDSAVYLCASSSVTGPDTQYFGPGTRLTVL.

The rearrangement joins TRBV11-1 to TRBJ1-2; 8 bases map to TRBD1. CDR1 and CDR2 (germline): SGHAT, FQDESV (reference sequence). J gave up 2 bases and V 3 bases, and 5 bases lay outside the gene matches. The CDR3 covers 15 residues. The CDR3 reads CASSFSGTGNYGYTF. CDR3 coding DNA: TGTGCCAGCAGCTTCTCCGGGACAGGCAACTATGGCTACACCTTC.

J is TRBJ2-3 and V is TRBV4-1; D call uncertain. The CDR3 is 15 residues long. The V gene's germline CDR1 is MGHRA and CDR2 YSYEKL. Trimming stripped 2 bases from V and 0 bases from J, with 9 bases between. The CDR3 coding sequence is TGCGCCAGCAGCCAACTTTGGGTTAGCACAGATACGCAGTATTTT. Encoded protein: CASSQLWVSTDTQYF.

The chain links TRBV5-5 to TRBJ2-2, with D possibly being TRBD2 (6 bases). CDR1 is SGHKS, CDR2 YYEKEE, per germline (reference sequence). The ends were cut back, 5 bases at V and 4 bases at J, with 15 bases in the middle. CDR3 length: 15 residues. The CDR3 DNA reads TGTGCCAGCAGTAGCTTAGCGGCCGGCACCGGGGAGCTGTTTTTT. As protein: CASSSLAAGTGELFF.

The rearrangement uses TRBV6-1 and TRBJ2-2; D is undetermined. V dropped 2 bases and J dropped 1 base, with 5 bases sitting between them. This CDR3 region has 14 residues. In germline, CDR1 is MNHNS, CDR2 SASEGT. The CDR3, as DNA: TGTGCCAGCAGTGAAATGGAGAACACCGGGGAGCTGTTTTTT. Encoded protein: CASSEMENTGELFF.

V is TRBV18 and J is TRBJ2-7; 7 bases are shared with TRBD2. The V gene end was trimmed by 2 bases and the J gene end by 2 bases; junction bases not matched to a gene: 3. This CDR3 has 14 amino acids. Germline-derived CDR1 and CDR2 are KGHSH and LQKENI. The CDR3 DNA sequence: TGTGCCAGCTCACCAGGGACTACCGCCTACGAGCAGTACTTC. This gives the protein CASSPGTTAYEQYF.

The chain combines TRBV5-8 with TRBJ1-1; TRBD1 aligns across 10 bases. From germline, CDR1 is SGHTS and CDR2 YDEGEE. The CDR3 extends over 17 amino acids. The V gene end was trimmed by 4 bases and the J gene end by 1 base; junction bases not matched to a gene: 10. Here the CDR3 reads CASSAYRDRGRNTEAFF. CDR3 coding DNA: TGTGCCAGCAGCGCATACCGGGACAGGGGCAGGAACACTGAAGCTTTCTTT.

The chain combines TRBV6-6 with TRBJ1-3; the D is unclear. There are 14 residues in the CDR3. V was clipped by 6 bases and J by 0 bases, with 9 bases between them. The germline V gene encodes CDR1 MNHNY and CDR2 SVGAGI (reference sequence). The CDR3 loop reads CASSPGVSGNTIYF. As DNA, the CDR3 is TGTGCCAGCAGCCCTGGGGTCTCTGGAAACACCATATATTTT.

The rearrangement joins TRBV4-1 to TRBJ2-7, with D uncertain. Germline CDR1 is MGHRA and CDR2 is YSYEKL. The V end lost 1 base, the J end lost 6 bases, and 19 bases lay between the germline ends. The CDR3 contains 16 residues. CDR3 nucleotides: TGCGCCAGCAGCCAAGCGACGGAAGTAGTTAGATCCGAGCAGTACTTC. It codes for CASSQATEVVRSEQYF.

This clone has a single count. This chain connects TRBV6-1 to TRBJ2-2; D ambiguous. From germline, CDR1 is MNHNS and CDR2 SASEGT. V shed 2 bases and J shed 6 bases, with 13 bases lying between them. The CDR3 spans 15 residues. The CDR3 nucleotides read TGTGCCAGCAGTGAACTGGCCAGAATTGCCGGGGAGCTGTTTTTT. This encodes CASSELARIAGELFF.

V gene TRBV7-3 combines with J gene TRBJ2-1, with 12 bases matching TRBD2. V dropped 5 bases and J dropped 6; count of bases not matched to a gene: 11. Germline V CDR1 and CDR2: SGHTA, FQGTGA. The CDR3 sequence is 17 residues long. DNA of the CDR3: TGTGCCAGCAGCAACAACAGAATGACTAGCGGGGGCAATGAGCAGTTCTTC. Its translation: CASSNNRMTSGGNEQFF.

This clone was seen only once. The V gene is TRBV4-2, the J gene TRBJ2-1; D is ambiguous. This CDR3 comprises 14 residues. From germline, CDR1 is LGHNA and CDR2 YNFKEQ. V shed 0 bases and J shed 8 bases, with 11 bases lying between them. The CDR3 DNA sequence: TGTGCCAGCAGCCAAGACCTGGCGACCCATGAGCAGTTCTTC. This translates into CASSQDLATHEQFF.

V usage is TRBV11-2 and J usage is TRBJ2-6; tentatively, D is TRBD1 or TRBD2 (6 bases each). The germline CDR1 and CDR2 sequences are SGHAT and FQNNGV. The CDR3 runs 15 residues. The germline V and J ends were trimmed by 6 bases and 4 bases, with 13 bases remaining between them. CDR3 region: CASSPTGGGANVLTF. The CDR3, as DNA: TGTGCCAGCAGTCCAACCGGGGGCGGGGCCAACGTCCTGACTTTC.

This chain uses TRBV6-4 with TRBJ1-5; maybe TRBD1 (6 bases). V was clipped by 6 bases and J by 4 bases, with 13 bases between them. This CDR3 is 14 amino acids long. Germline V CDR1 and CDR2: MRHNA, SNTAGT. For the CDR3, the DNA is TGTGCCAGCAGACACAGGGATCTAAATCAGCCCCAGCATTTT. This codes for CASRHRDLNQPQHF.

J is TRBJ1-2 and V is TRBV27; 9 bases match TRBD1. After removal of 7 bases from V and 0 bases from J, the junction contained 3 bases not matched to a gene. Germline-derived CDR1 and CDR2 are MNHEY and SMNVEV (reference sequence). There are 14 residues in the CDR3. The CDR3 region is CASKGQGTNYGYTF. CDR3 nucleotide sequence: TGTGCCAGCAAGGGACAGGGAACTAACTATGGCTACACCTTC.

The V and J genes are TRBV5-4 and TRBJ2-3, with TRBD2 identical over 8 bases. The CDR3 is 15 residues long. The V and J ends lost 4 bases and 4 bases, in that order; junction bases with no gene match: 8. CDR1 SGHNT and CDR2 YYREEE come from the germline V gene (reference sequence). The CDR3 DNA reads as TGTGCCAGCAGCCATGCGACTAGCGCCGCAGATACGCAGTATTTT. Translated: CASSHATSAADTQYF.

This sequence joins TRBV4-1 and TRBJ1-4; 9 bases map to TRBD1. The CDR3 spans 16 residues. V dropped 0 bases and J dropped 4; count of bases not matched to a gene: 3. The germline gives CDR1 MGHRA, CDR2 YSYEKL. CDR3 in DNA: TGCGCCAGCAGCCAAGATTCGGGACAGGGTAATGAAAAACTGTTTTTT. Translated: CASSQDSGQGNEKLFF.